The clone carrying this TCR beta chain was counted at least ten times. Its antigen is undetermined. The data stem from a study of T cell repertoires in cytomegalovirus infection. TCRdb analysed the reads with MiXCR anew, one entry per CDR3 protein. The data contain some 500,000 distinct CDR3 sequences, roughly a third of them singletons. The CDR3 is made up of 15 amino acids. Trimming took off 5 bases at V and 5 bases at J, with 18 bases between the two ends. Germline V gene sequence: CDR1 SGHTA, CDR2 FQGNSA. Broader study findings: Summed frequency of public TCR beta families distinguished CMV carriers with the relevant HLA.

The sample here was cultured PBMCs, taken from culture after CMV antigen stimulation. This sequence originates from a human donor in good health (CMV status not recorded). Some clones in this sample may be carry-over from other donors' samples. The chain has TRBV7-2 and TRBJ1-1; D remains ambiguous. The CDR3 sequence: CASSLITSLGTEAFF. The CDR3 bases are TGTGCCAGCAGCCTTATTACTAGTTTGGGGACTGAAGCTTTCTTT.